The 17 T cell receptor beta chains below all came from one sample that was sequenced in a study of T-cell memory formation after mild COVID-19. TCRdb processed the 5' RACE reads anew with MiXCR; each CDR3 protein has one entry. The repertoire holds around 90,000 distinct CDR3 sequences, with over 12% as singletons. Input material: PBMCs or a T cell subset sorted from them (not recorded which). The origin of the receptors is a man younger than 35 who had mild COVID-19 (a few samples of this study predate the infection). Cell type and time point are not known.

The chain is built from TRBV6-5 and TRBJ2-7; 11 bases align to TRBD2. The CDR3 consists of 16 residues. CDR1 and CDR2 (germline): MNHEY, SVGAGI. V was clipped by 6 bases and J by 0 bases; unmatched bases: 7. The CDR3, as DNA: TGTGCCAGCAGCGCATTACTAGCGGGGGCCTCCTACGAGCAGTACTTC. As protein: CASSALLAGASYEQYF.

The gene calls are TRBV20-1 and TRBJ2-5; D gene unclear. Trimming cost V 3 bases and J 4 bases, with 12 bases left between them. Germline V gene sequence: CDR1 DFQATT, CDR2 SNEGSKA (reference sequence). The CDR3 spans 13 residues. CDR3 in DNA: TGCAGTGCTAGGAAGGGTAGAAGAGAGACCCAGTACTTC. Translated: CSARKGRRETQYF.

The V call is TRBV9, the J call TRBJ2-3; D is ambiguous. From germline, CDR1 is SGDLS and CDR2 YYNGEE. Trimming stripped 1 base from V and 1 base from J, with 10 bases between. There are 15 residues in the CDR3. CDR3 sequence: CASSVFVGGTDTQYF. CDR3 DNA: TGTGCCAGCAGCGTATTTGTCGGAGGCACAGATACGCAGTATTTT.

This clonotype appeared a few times. CDR3 in amino acids: CASGGTRDWTLHF. The CDR3 nucleotides are TGTGCCAGCGGAGGGACCCGCGATTGGACCCTCCACTTT. J is TRBJ1-6 and V is TRBV6-6, with D possibly matching TRBD1 (5 bases). The CDR3 is made up of 13 amino acids. CDR1 is MNHNY, CDR2 SVGAGI, per germline (reference sequence). The germline V and J ends were trimmed by 8 bases and 14 bases, with 19 bases remaining between them.

This clonotype was picked up a small number of times. V gene TRBV7-9 combines with J gene TRBJ1-1, with D perhaps TRBD1 (5 bases). V gave up 5 bases and J gave up 8 bases, with 12 bases separating them. The germline CDR1 and CDR2 sequences are SEHNR and FQNEAQ (reference sequence). The CDR3 has 12 amino acids. CDR3 coding DNA: TGTGCCAGCAGCGCGATAGGGGTCGAAGCTTTCTTT. As protein: CASSAIGVEAFF. The full variable domain, completed using reference TRBV7-9 and TRBJ1-1, is DTGVSQNPRHKITKRGQNVTFRCDPISEHNRLYWYRQTLGQGPEFLTYFQNEAQLEKSRLLSDRFSAERPKGSFSTLEIQRTEQGDSAMYLCASSAIGVEAFFGQGTRLTVV.

This chain connects TRBV5-5 to TRBJ2-5; a weak D match, TRBD1 (6 bases). From germline, CDR1 is SGHKS and CDR2 YYEKEE (reference sequence). The V and J ends lost 2 bases and 5 bases respectively, with 13 bases between them. The CDR3 consists of 14 residues. This CDR3 reads CASSFLGAQETQYF. CDR3 coding DNA: TGTGCCAGCAGCTTTTTGGGGGCCCAGGAGACCCAGTACTTC. Full variable domain (missing parts from reference TRBV5-5 and TRBJ2-5): DAGVTQSPTHLIKTRGQQVTLRCSPISGHKSVSWYQQVLGQGPQFIFQYYEKEERGRGNFPDRFSARQFPNYSSELNVNALLLGDSALYLCASSFLGAQETQYFGPGTRLLVL.

In this sample, this clonotype turned up a few times. V and J are TRBV5-1 and TRBJ1-5, with D perhaps matching TRBD1 (5 bases). This CDR3 comprises 13 residues. Per germline, CDR1 SGHRS and CDR2 YFSETQ. V dropped 3 bases and J dropped 4 bases, with 8 bases sitting between them. The CDR3 DNA follows: TGCGCCAGCAGCTGGGGACGAAATCAGCCCCAGCATTTT. This encodes CASSWGRNQPQHF.

The genes are TRBV6-5 and TRBJ2-2; a weak D match, TRBD1 (5 bases). Per the germline V gene, CDR1 is MNHEY and CDR2 is SVGAGI. The CDR3 contains 14 residues. The germline V and J ends were trimmed by 7 bases and 5 bases, with 14 bases remaining between them. The CDR3 region is CASTQGGSTGELFF. Written as DNA, the CDR3 is TGTGCCAGCACCCAGGGTGGGTCGACCGGGGAGCTGTTTTTT.

This clonotype was observed a handful of times. The chain links TRBV6-5 to TRBJ2-2; D possibly uses TRBD1 or TRBD2 (5 bases each). Trimming left V 0 bases short and J 7 bases short, with 6 bases between. The CDR3 covers 13 residues. The V gene's germline CDR1 is MNHEY and CDR2 SVGAGI. CDR3 residues: CASSYSGDGELFF. CDR3 in DNA: TGTGCCAGCAGTTACTCGGGGGACGGGGAGCTGTTTTTT.

The V gene is TRBV27, the J gene TRBJ1-2, with 7 nucleotides matching TRBD1. The CDR3 contains 14 residues. From germline, CDR1 is MNHEY and CDR2 SMNVEV (reference sequence). Losses at the gene ends were 2 bases for V and 6 bases for J; bases not matched to a gene: 6. CDR3 sequence (DNA): TGTGCCAGCAGTTTAGTGACAGGGAAGGATGGCTACACCTTC. Encoded protein: CASSLVTGKDGYTF.

This clonotype was seen more than once but under ten times. CDR3 sequence (DNA): TGTGCCATCAGTGAGACCCCGGACGGAGCCTACGAGCAGTACTTC. Protein sequence: CAISETPDGAYEQYF. The chain links TRBV10-3 to TRBJ2-7; D is ambiguous. CDR1 is ENHRY, CDR2 SYGVKD, per germline. The CDR3 sequence is 15 residues long. The V gene lost 2 bases and the J gene lost 2 bases, with 13 bases spanning the gap.

This clonotype was observed a few times. The gene calls are TRBV6-5 and TRBJ2-7, with unresolved D. Trimming left V 2 bases short and J 0 bases short, with 11 bases between. This CDR3 contains 15 residues. The germline CDR1 and CDR2 sequences are MNHEY and SVGAGI. Here the CDR3 DNA reads TGTGCCAGCAGTTACATGGGTGGGGTCTCCTACGAGCAGTACTTC. Its protein is CASSYMGGVSYEQYF.

Only a few counts were recorded for this clonotype. V and J are TRBV30 and TRBJ2-7; D remains ambiguous. Germline-derived CDR1 and CDR2 are GTSNPN and SVGIG (reference sequence). The CDR3 is made up of 14 amino acids. V was pared by 0 bases and J by 3 bases, with 12 bases between. The chain's CDR3 is CAWSVASDFYEQYF. The CDR3 DNA follows: TGTGCCTGGAGTGTTGCCAGTGATTTCTACGAGCAGTACTTC. Based on the CDR3 plus reference TRBV30 and TRBJ2-7, the full variable domain is SQTIHQWPATLVQPVGSPLSLECTVEGTSNPNLYWYRQAAGRGLQLLFYSVGIGQISSEVPQNLSASRPQDRQFILSSKKLLLSDSGFYLCAWSVASDFYEQYFGPGTRLTVT.

The table lists this clonotype with a few counts. V gene TRBV5-1 combines with J gene TRBJ2-7; 9 bases fit TRBD1. CDR3 length equals 14 residues. J gave up 4 bases and V 4 bases, and 6 bases lay outside the gene matches. Germline loops: CDR1 SGHRS, CDR2 YFSETQ. CDR3 loop: CASSAGTGNYEQYV. CDR3 DNA sequence: TGCGCCAGCAGCGCGGGGACAGGGAATTACGAGCAGTACGTC.

This clonotype was picked up a small number of times. The chain links TRBV12-3 or TRBV12-4 to TRBJ2-3; 8 bases fit TRBD2. The junction had 8 bases not matched to a gene; V was cut back by 7 bases and J by 2 bases. This CDR3 region has 15 residues. The chain's CDR3 is CASTPGSGVTDTQYF. The CDR3 DNA sequence: TGTGCCAGCACCCCGGGTAGCGGGGTCACAGATACGCAGTATTTT.

A few counts support this clonotype. The CDR3 region is CASRPTGEYGYTF. The CDR3 nucleotides are TGTGCCAGCAGACCGACAGGAGAATATGGCTACACCTTC. The rearrangement uses TRBV25-1 and TRBJ1-2; D perhaps matches TRBD1 (6 bases). This CDR3 is 13 amino acids long. Trimming took 6 bases from V and 5 from J, leaving 13 bases between them. Germline V gene data show CDR1 as MGHDK and CDR2 as SYGVNS.

The V call is TRBV12-3 or TRBV12-4, the J call TRBJ1-1; maybe TRBD1 (5 bases). The ends were cut back, 5 bases at V and 6 bases at J, with 13 bases in the middle. The CDR3 runs to 13 residues. CDR3 DNA sequence: TGTGCCAGCAGTCCTCTCCAGGGCTCTGAAGCTTTCTTT. Its protein product is CASSPLQGSEAFF.